Below, 15 T cell receptor beta chains from the same sample are listed, as sequenced in a study of identical twins (TCRdb year 2016). Library construction relied on 5' RACE. This sample was sequenced with an Illumina HiSeq 2000. The raw public reads went through TCRdb reprocessing: fastp at Q25, MiXCR clone calling, in-frame beta chains kept. A single entry per CDR3 protein holds the most common genes and DNA from its merged rows. This sample holds under 900,000 distinct CDR3 sequences; 9% to 15% were observed only once. Under 2% of the sample lies in the top ten. This sample also belongs to another study, concerning yellow fever vaccine responses in identical twins.

Sample: PBMCs. The receptors here all came from a woman younger than 35 in good health.

This clonotype was observed many times. The gene calls are TRBV28 and TRBJ2-2; unclear D gene. CDR3 length: 14 amino acids. Germline CDR1 and CDR2: MDHEN and SYDVKM. V lost 5 bases to trimming and J lost 5 bases, with 12 bases between them. The CDR3 DNA is TGTGCCAGCAGTCCGTCGATGGGGACCGGGGAGCTGTTTTTT. As protein: CASSPSMGTGELFF.

The chain uses TRBV10-3 and TRBJ2-1; 8 nucleotides align to TRBD1. Germline CDR1 ENHRY, CDR2 SYGVKD. This CDR3 is 15 amino acids long. V shed 4 bases, J shed 4 bases, and the junction held 6 bases outside the gene matches. The CDR3 DNA reads as TGTGCCATCAGTGTTCTGGACAGGGCTTACAATGAGCAGTTCTTC. This translates into CAISVLDRAYNEQFF.

This clonotype was seen a handful of times. This rearrangement joins TRBV15 to TRBJ2-2; 7 bases are a match to TRBD2. CDR3 length: 17 amino acids. The ends lost 1 base at V and 5 bases at J; junction bases unmatched: 10. Looked up from germline, CDR1 is LNHNV and CDR2 is YYDKDF (reference sequence). The CDR3 region is CATSRVQLAEPTGELFF. DNA of the CDR3: TGTGCCACCAGCAGAGTACAGCTAGCGGAGCCAACCGGGGAGCTGTTTTTT.

This clonotype has just a few counts. The chain recombines TRBV2 with TRBJ1-4, with 9 bases identical to TRBD1. CDR1 and CDR2 from the germline V gene are SNHLY and FYNNEI. The CDR3 loop spans 16 amino acids. V lost 3 bases, J lost 8 bases, and 10 bases stayed unmatched. The CDR3 DNA sequence: TGTGCCAGCAGTGATGGATGGACAGGGGAGGACGAAAAACTGTTTTTT. Translated, it gives CASSDGWTGEDEKLFF.

This clonotype showed up just a few times. This chain joins TRBV14 and TRBJ2-2, with D possibly being TRBD1 (5 bases). The CDR3 is made up of 16 amino acids. V dropped 1 base and J dropped 4 bases, with 13 bases sitting between them. In germline, CDR1 is SGHDN, CDR2 FVKESK. Here the CDR3 reads CASSQGSSGITGELFF. Here the CDR3 DNA reads TGTGCCAGCAGCCAAGGATCGTCAGGGATCACCGGGGAGCTGTTTTTT.

The chain carries TRBV7-9 and TRBJ2-7, with 7 bases identical to TRBD1. With V trimmed by 5 bases and J by 2 bases, 12 bases remained unmatched. This CDR3 comprises 16 residues. Germline V gene lookup returns CDR1 SEHNR and CDR2 FQNEAQ (reference sequence). The CDR3 loop reads CASSPKTGTAAYEQYF. In DNA, the CDR3 is TGTGCCAGCAGCCCAAAAACCGGGACAGCAGCCTACGAGCAGTACTTC. The variable domain in full, with the rest retrieved from reference TRBV7-9 and TRBJ2-7, is DTGVSQNPRHKITKRGQNVTFRCDPISEHNRLYWYRQTLGQGPEFLTYFQNEAQLEKSRLLSDRFSAERPKGSFSTLEIQRTEQGDSAMYLCASSPKTGTAAYEQYFGPGTRLTVT.

Points on this clonotype: A read error is possible here, since a much larger clone lies one base away. The genes are TRBV6-1 and TRBJ2-3; no definite D call. CDR1 and CDR2 from the germline V gene are MNHNS and SASEGT. The CDR3 contains 15 residues. CDR3 nucleotide sequence: TGTGCCATCAGTGAAGTCGCAAGGATCACAGATACGCAGTATTTT. This sequence encodes CAISEVARITDTQYF.

This clonotype was seen a few times. V gene TRBV7-9 combines with J gene TRBJ2-1; D perhaps matches TRBD2 (5 bases). There are 17 residues in the CDR3. V lost 1 base and J lost 5, with 18 bases in between. Germline CDR1 reads SEHNR; CDR2 reads FQNEAQ (reference sequence). The CDR3 DNA follows: TGTGCCAGCAGCTTAGGTTTACCTAGCTGGACCAACAATGAGCAGTTCTTC. Translation gives CASSLGLPSWTNNEQFF. The full variable domain, with the rest looked up from reference TRBV7-9 and TRBJ2-1, is DTGVSQNPRHKITKRGQNVTFRCDPISEHNRLYWYRQTLGQGPEFLTYFQNEAQLEKSRLLSDRFSAERPKGSFSTLEIQRTEQGDSAMYLCASSLGLPSWTNNEQFFGPGTRLTVL.

Only a few counts were recorded for this clonotype. The chain joins TRBV14 to TRBJ2-7, with D possibly TRBD2 on 6 matching bases. The germline CDR1 and CDR2 sequences are SGHDN and FVKESK. This CDR3 has 14 residues. Trimming left V 1 base short and J 4 bases short, with 11 bases between. CDR3 amino acids: CASSQGAGGYEQYF. In DNA form, the CDR3 reads TGTGCCAGCAGCCAAGGAGCGGGCGGATACGAGCAGTACTTC.

This clonotype was detected a few times. The gene calls are TRBV2 and TRBJ2-1, with D perhaps TRBD1 (5 bases). Germline-derived CDR1 and CDR2 are SNHLY and FYNNEI. The CDR3 runs to 13 residues. Trimming removed 7 bases from V and 6 bases from J, with 13 bases in between. CDR3 protein: CASTPTRGNEQFF. CDR3 nucleotide sequence: TGTGCCAGCACCCCGACAAGGGGCAATGAGCAGTTCTTC.

This sequence joins TRBV20-1 and TRBJ2-5, with unresolved D. Germline V gene data show CDR1 as DFQATT and CDR2 as SNEGSKA (reference sequence). V lost 5 bases, J lost 8 bases, and 9 bases lay in between. The CDR3 is 10 residues long. The CDR3 is CSAASDTQYF. DNA for the CDR3: TGCAGTGCTGCCTCTGATACCCAGTACTTC.

This clonotype was seen only a few times. The rearrangement uses TRBV5-5 and TRBJ2-3; weak D call: TRBD2 (7 bases). V lost 4 bases, J lost 7 bases, and 13 bases lay in between. In germline, CDR1 is SGHKS, CDR2 YYEKEE (reference sequence). The CDR3 extends over 13 amino acids. The CDR3 DNA reads as TGTGCCAGCAGCCTAGGGGGGGGAAATACGCAGTATTTT. Its translation is CASSLGGGNTQYF. The whole variable domain, filled in from reference TRBV5-5 and TRBJ2-3, reads DAGVTQSPTHLIKTRGQQVTLRCSPISGHKSVSWYQQVLGQGPQFIFQYYEKEERGRGNFPDRFSARQFPNYSSELNVNALLLGDSALYLCASSLGGGNTQYFGPGTRLTVL.

There are a few counts of this clonotype. This rearrangement joins TRBV14 to TRBJ1-5; 8 bases are a match to TRBD1. Germline values: CDR1 SGHDN, CDR2 FVKESK. The CDR3 spans 15 residues. The V segment lost 2 bases and the J segment 7 bases; nucleotides outside the gene matches: 7. The CDR3 DNA sequence: TGTGCCAGCAGCCAACAGGGGGCTTATAGCCAGCCCCAGCATTTT. Encoded protein: CASSQQGAYSQPQHF.

The chain couples TRBV20-1 to TRBJ1-6; 7 bases are shared with TRBD1. The CDR3 has 12 residues. Losses at the gene ends were 6 bases for V and 9 bases for J; bases not matched to a gene: 5. Per the germline V gene, CDR1 is DFQATT and CDR2 is SNEGSKA (reference sequence). The CDR3, as DNA: TGCAGTGCCAGGGACAGCAGTTCACCCCTCCACTTT. Residues: CSARDSSSPLHF.

This chain uses TRBV4-2 with TRBJ2-5; no firm D call. The CDR3 totals 16 residues. V lost 0 bases and J lost 0, with 11 bases in between. Germline V gene lookup returns CDR1 LGHNA and CDR2 YNFKEQ. CDR3 sequence: CASSQEVPQYQETQYF. CDR3 in DNA: TGTGCCAGCAGCCAAGAGGTTCCACAGTACCAAGAGACCCAGTACTTC.